This TCR beta chain was found in a study of radiation and T cells in renal cell carcinoma. Whole-study results and caveats: In blood, top tumor clones expanded by 2 weeks, shrinking by 4. Pretreatment tumor biopsies were lacking, so baseline clonotypes are unknown.

The time point is: baseline pretreatment blood. Treatment in this sample: 15 Gy SBRT to primary tumor, nephrectomy 4 weeks later. Serial blood draws occurred at baseline and 2 and 4 weeks post-SBRT. CDR1 SGHRS and CDR2 YFSETQ come from the germline V gene. Trimming removed 1 base from V and 2 bases from J; junction bases left unmatched: 8. The CDR3 is made up of 16 amino acids. Remarks on this clone: Its antigen is not identified.

The method was immunoSEQ multiplex PCR; TCRdb's version includes in-frame clones alone and lacks a portion of them. This table has roughly 130,000 clones, over 75% appearing once. The sequences come from blood, collected from a patient whose treatment included radiotherapy and nephrectomy. V is TRBV5-1 and J is TRBJ1-1; 7 bases are a match to TRBD1. The sequence derives from a woman in her forties or fifties with renal cell carcinoma. The chain's CDR3 is CASSLLAGQVNTEAFF. CDR3 DNA: TGCGCCAGCAGCTTGTTAGCCGGACAGGTTAACACTGAAGCTTTCTTT.